This TCR beta chain derives from a study of spatial heterogeneity in lung cancer. Study-level information: TCR transcript abundance in tumor regions was strongly correlated with the T cell module score obtained from matched bulk RNA-seq. Study-wide results and caveats: The study found that expanded intratumoral alpha and beta TCR counts tracked tumor mutation counts.

In this sample, this clonotype is medium-sized. What it binds is not known. The time point is: sample taken at primary tumor resection. The donor group consisted of 55 to 85 patients who had untreated, early-stage non-small cell lung cancer. In germline, CDR1 is SGHTA, CDR2 FQGNSA. V was pared by 1 base and J by 7 bases, with 11 bases between. The CDR3 contains 14 residues. TCRdb re-called the 5' RACE reads with MiXCR, one entry per CDR3 protein. The sample has about 9,200 distinct CDR3 sequences, roughly 2.8% seen once. Specimen: lung tumor tissue, collected at surgery. The receptor comes from a male donor with early-stage non-small cell lung cancer. This sequence joins TRBV7-2 and TRBJ1-5, with unresolved D. This CDR3 is CASSLVQREQPQHF. DNA for the CDR3: TGTGCCAGCAGCTTAGTACAGAGGGAACAGCCCCAGCATTTT.